What follows are 17 T cell receptor beta chains derived from one specimen sequenced in a study of cytotoxic CD8 clonotypes in ibrutinib-treated CLL. Sequenced by immunoSEQ multiplex PCR; TCRdb stores in-frame clones only, minus some. The repertoire holds roughly 130,000 clones, with 79% as singletons. The starting material was PBMCs, obtained after 12 months of ibrutinib treatment. The receptors here all came from a human donor with chronic lymphocytic leukemia.

V and J are TRBV7-2 and TRBJ2-7; TRBD2 agrees at 10 bases. The length of the CDR3 is 17 residues. Trimming took 3 bases from V and 3 from J; bases not matched to a gene: 11. Germline values: CDR1 SGHTA, CDR2 FQGNSA. CDR3 in amino acids: CASSLASGSQGLYEQYF. CDR3 coding DNA: TGTGCCAGCAGCTTGGCTAGCGGGAGCCAGGGGCTCTACGAGCAGTACTTC.

The chain uses TRBV20-1 and TRBJ2-7, with 7 bases identical to TRBD1. CDR1 and CDR2 from the germline V gene are DFQATT and SNEGSKA (reference sequence). This CDR3 is 11 amino acids long. Germline trimming cut 5 bases from V and 7 bases from J; bases unmatched to any gene: 5. CDR3 amino acids: CSAPGTEEQYF. For the CDR3, the DNA is TGCAGTGCTCCCGGGACAGAGGAGCAGTACTTC.

The V call is TRBV6-5, the J call TRBJ2-7; the match to TRBD1 covers 9 bases. After removal of 4 bases from V and 5 bases from J, the junction contained 9 bases not matched to a gene. CDR3 length: 15 residues. Germline lookup yields CDR1 MNHEY and CDR2 SVGAGI. CDR3 amino acids: CASSFTGTGRNEQYF. CDR3 nucleotides: TGTGCCAGCAGTTTCACCGGGACAGGGCGCAACGAGCAGTACTTC.

The chain uses TRBV9 and TRBJ1-2; TRBD1 matches 10 bases. The CDR3 has 16 amino acids. The trim removed 6 bases at V and 6 bases at J, leaving 14 bases unmatched. Germline V gene data show CDR1 as SGDLS and CDR2 as YYNGEE. CDR3: CASTRGTGAPSDGYTF. The DNA for the CDR3 is TGTGCCAGCACTAGGGGGACAGGGGCTCCTTCGGATGGCTACACCTTC.

The gene calls are TRBV25-1 and TRBJ2-1, with D unclear. This CDR3 comprises 14 residues. Germline V gene data show CDR1 as MGHDK and CDR2 as SYGVNS. Between the trimmed V and J ends, which lost 2 bases and 5 bases, there was a span of 10 bases. CDR3 region: CASSEHNSNNEQFF. The CDR3 bases are TGTGCCAGCAGTGAACACAACAGCAACAATGAGCAGTTCTTC.

The V call is TRBV2, the J call TRBJ2-3; either TRBD1 or TRBD2 may fit D (5 bases each). Germline CDR1 is SNHLY and CDR2 is FYNNEI. The V gene lost 3 bases and the J gene lost 5 bases, with 6 bases spanning the gap. CDR3 size: 12 residues. The CDR3 DNA is TGTGCCAGCAGTGAGAGGGGAGATACGCAGTATTTT. It yields the protein CASSERGDTQYF.

This clone appeared once. The chain couples TRBV5-1 to TRBJ1-4; the D is unclear. The CDR3 covers 12 residues. V was clipped by 5 bases and J by 4 bases, with 6 bases between them. Germline values: CDR1 SGHRS, CDR2 YFSETQ. Here the CDR3 reads CASRLSNEKLFF. CDR3 nucleotides: TGCGCCAGCAGACTCAGTAATGAAAAACTGTTTTTT.

The chain is built from TRBV7-2 and TRBJ2-3, with a tentative D call TRBD2 (5 bases). CDR1 SGHTA and CDR2 FQGNSA come from the germline V gene. V shed 0 bases and J shed 1 base, with 5 bases lying between them. There are 14 residues in the CDR3. The CDR3 DNA is TGTGCCAGCAGCTTAGCGGGAGGCACAGATACGCAGTATTTT. This sequence encodes CASSLAGGTDTQYF.

V gene TRBV5-4 combines with J gene TRBJ1-1; D is possibly TRBD1 (5 bases). The V end was cut by 5 bases, the J end by 5 bases, with 10 bases between. The CDR3 has 12 amino acids. Germline assignment: CDR1 SGHNT and CDR2 YYREEE (reference sequence). CDR3 protein: CASSSQGTEAFF. The CDR3, as DNA: TGTGCCAGCAGTTCCCAGGGTACTGAAGCTTTCTTT.

The rearrangement uses TRBV15 and TRBJ2-7; TRBD1 matches 7 bases. Germline CDR1 LNHNV, CDR2 YYDKDF (reference sequence). The CDR3 totals 15 residues. Unmatched junction bases numbered 6, after V lost 1 base and J lost 3 bases. The CDR3 coding sequence is TGTGCCACCAGCAGAGTAGGACAGGCCGACTACGAGCAGTACTTC. Translated, it gives CATSRVGQADYEQYF.

The rearrangement uses TRBV30 and TRBJ2-5, with 7 bases identical to TRBD2. Germline CDR1 GTSNPN, CDR2 SVGIG (reference sequence). With 4 bases clipped from V and 5 bases from J, the junction kept 10 bases outside the gene matches. The CDR3 totals 14 residues. CDR3 in DNA: TGTGCCTGGACTAGCGGTAGACCAGGGGAGACCCAGTACTTC. Protein: CAWTSGRPGETQYF.

The chain links TRBV5-4 to TRBJ2-7; possibly TRBD1 or TRBD2 for D (5 bases each). The CDR3 has 14 amino acids. The V and J ends lost 5 bases and 0 bases respectively, with 12 bases between them. Per the germline V gene, CDR1 is SGHNT and CDR2 is YYREEE (reference sequence). CDR3 protein: CASSTGTSSYEQYF. The CDR3 DNA follows: TGTGCCAGCAGTACCGGGACGAGCTCCTACGAGCAGTACTTC.

V usage is TRBV27 and J usage is TRBJ2-2; a weak D match, TRBD1 (5 bases). This CDR3 has 15 residues. Germline assignment: CDR1 MNHEY and CDR2 SMNVEV (reference sequence). V shed 4 bases and J shed 4 bases, with 13 bases lying between them. The CDR3 nucleotides are TGTGCCAGCAGTTCGGTCGACAGACTCACCGGGGAGCTGTTTTTT. Its translation is CASSSVDRLTGELFF.

The chain joins TRBV4-3 to TRBJ2-1, with D perhaps matching TRBD2 (6 bases). Trimming stripped 1 base from V and 5 bases from J, with 9 bases between. Germline V gene sequence: CDR1 LGHNA, CDR2 YSLEER. This CDR3 has 14 residues. CDR3 sequence reads: CASSQARENNEQFF. The DNA of the CDR3 is TGCGCCAGCAGCCAAGCCCGGGAGAACAATGAGCAGTTCTTC.

The gene calls are TRBV4-3 and TRBJ2-1; 9 positions agree with TRBD2. Germline CDR1 reads LGHNA; CDR2 reads YSLEER. Trimming at V came to 1 base and at J to 3 bases, leaving 1 base not matched to a gene. This CDR3 has 15 residues. The CDR3 loop reads CASSQGLADYNEQFF. In DNA form, the CDR3 reads TGCGCCAGCAGCCAAGGACTAGCGGACTACAATGAGCAGTTCTTC.

Worth noting for this clone: The junction shows a germline mismatch at one end, possibly a read error. This sequence joins TRBV7-7 and TRBJ1-3; D unclear. This CDR3 is 15 amino acids long. CDR1 and CDR2 from the germline V gene are SSHAT and FNYEAQ (reference sequence). CDR3 in DNA: TGTGCTAGCAGCCGCACTTTCGGGAGTGGAAACACCATATATTTT. Translated, it gives CASSRTFGSGNTIYF. The whole variable domain, filled in from reference TRBV7-7 and TRBJ1-3, reads GAGVSQSPRYKVTKRGQDVTLRCDPISSHATLYWYQQALGQGPEFLTYFNYEAQPDKSGLPSDRFSAERPEGSISTLTIQRTEQRDSAMYRCASSRTFGSGNTIYFGEGSWLTVV.

The chain uses TRBV7-9 and TRBJ2-3, with TRBD2 matching over 8 bases. The junction had 7 bases not matched to a gene; V was cut back by 4 bases and J by 1 base. The CDR3 runs to 16 residues. CDR1 is SEHNR, CDR2 FQNEAQ, per germline (reference sequence). CDR3 DNA: TGTGCCAGCAGCTGGGGAAATAGCGGGGGCACAGATACGCAGTATTTT. Protein product: CASSWGNSGGTDTQYF. The variable domain in full, completed from reference TRBV7-9 and TRBJ2-3, reads DTGVSQNPRHKITKRGQNVTFRCDPISEHNRLYWYRQTLGQGPEFLTYFQNEAQLEKSRLLSDRFSAERPKGSFSTLEIQRTEQGDSAMYLCASSWGNSGGTDTQYFGPGTRLTVL.